This TCR beta chain was sequenced during a study of blood T cell repertoires in COVID-19. About the research overall: Specimens from acute and convalescent COVID-19 originated in the United States, Italy and Spain. In each case, the material was cDNA or gDNA derived from T cells, B-cell-depleted T cells, or PBMCs.

Study processing details: Reference gene primer amplification gave nucleated cell count estimates. TCRdb's copy holds only in-frame clones and misses some; the assay was immunoSEQ multiplex PCR. Clone size and V and J calls were adopted from that table, with D and trimming inferred from the DNA. Among about 280,000 clones, approximately 91% were seen once, and the ten largest hold just under 0.95%. V gave up 2 bases and J gave up 6 bases, with 10 bases separating them. The length of the CDR3 is 13 residues. Germline V gives CDR1 MNHEY, CDR2 SVGAGI. This sequence was found in a woman in her thirties or forties who had recovered from COVID-19. The rearrangement links TRBV6-5 to TRBJ1-1; D is unclear. Sequencing input: peripheral blood. Here the CDR3 reads CASSYGPVAEAFF. The CDR3 coding sequence is TGTGCCAGCAGTTACGGGCCAGTCGCTGAAGCTTTCTTT.